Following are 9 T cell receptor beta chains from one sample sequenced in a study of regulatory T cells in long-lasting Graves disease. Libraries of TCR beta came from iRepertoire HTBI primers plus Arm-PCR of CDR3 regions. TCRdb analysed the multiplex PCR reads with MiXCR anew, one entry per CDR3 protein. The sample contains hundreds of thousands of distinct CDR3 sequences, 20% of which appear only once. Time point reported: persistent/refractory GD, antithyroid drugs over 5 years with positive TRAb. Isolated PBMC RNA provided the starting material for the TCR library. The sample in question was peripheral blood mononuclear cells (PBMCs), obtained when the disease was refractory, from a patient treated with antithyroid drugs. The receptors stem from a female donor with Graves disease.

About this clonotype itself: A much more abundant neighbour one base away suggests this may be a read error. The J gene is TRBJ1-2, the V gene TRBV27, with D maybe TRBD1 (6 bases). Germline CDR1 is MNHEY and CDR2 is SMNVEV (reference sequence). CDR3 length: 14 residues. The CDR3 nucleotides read TGTGCCAGCGGTTTTACAGGGTACGGCTATGGCTACACCTTC. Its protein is CASGFTGYGYGYTF.

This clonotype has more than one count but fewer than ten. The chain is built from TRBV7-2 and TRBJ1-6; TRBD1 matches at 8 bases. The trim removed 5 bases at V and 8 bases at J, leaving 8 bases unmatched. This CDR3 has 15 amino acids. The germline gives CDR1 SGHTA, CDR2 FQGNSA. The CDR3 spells CASSLTGDGYSPLHF. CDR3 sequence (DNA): TGTGCCAGCAGCCTGACAGGGGATGGGTATTCACCCCTCCACTTT. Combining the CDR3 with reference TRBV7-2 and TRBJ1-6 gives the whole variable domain GAGVSQSPSNKVTEKGKDVELRCDPISGHTALYWYRQSLGQGLEFLIYFQGNSAPDKSGLPSDRFSAERTGGSVSTLTIQRTQQEDSAVYLCASSLTGDGYSPLHFGNGTRLTVT.

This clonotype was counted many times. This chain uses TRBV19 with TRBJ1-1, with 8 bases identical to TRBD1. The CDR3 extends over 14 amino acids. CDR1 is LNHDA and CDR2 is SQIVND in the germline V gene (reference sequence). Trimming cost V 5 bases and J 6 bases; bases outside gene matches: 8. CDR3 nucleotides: TGTGCCAGTAGTTCCGGGACAGGCAACCCTGAAGCTTTCTTT. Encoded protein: CASSSGTGNPEAFF.

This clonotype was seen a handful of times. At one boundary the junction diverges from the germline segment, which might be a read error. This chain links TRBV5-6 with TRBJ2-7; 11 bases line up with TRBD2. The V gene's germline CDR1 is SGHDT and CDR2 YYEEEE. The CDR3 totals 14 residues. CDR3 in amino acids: CAISLSLAGVWQYF. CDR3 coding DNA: TGTGCCATCAGCTTGTCACTAGCGGGAGTCTGGCAGTACTTC.

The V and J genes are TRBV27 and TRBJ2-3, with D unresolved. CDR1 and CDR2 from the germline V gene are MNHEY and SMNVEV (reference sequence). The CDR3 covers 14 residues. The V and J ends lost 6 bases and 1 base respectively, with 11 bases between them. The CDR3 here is CASRNGLGTDTQYF. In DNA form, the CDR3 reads TGTGCCAGCAGAAATGGGCTAGGCACAGATACGCAGTATTTT.

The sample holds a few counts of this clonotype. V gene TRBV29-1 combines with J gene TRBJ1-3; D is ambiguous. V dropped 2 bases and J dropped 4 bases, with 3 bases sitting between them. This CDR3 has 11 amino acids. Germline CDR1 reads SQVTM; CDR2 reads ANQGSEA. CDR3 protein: CSVEMGNTIYF. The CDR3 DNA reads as TGCAGCGTTGAAATGGGAAACACCATATATTTT.

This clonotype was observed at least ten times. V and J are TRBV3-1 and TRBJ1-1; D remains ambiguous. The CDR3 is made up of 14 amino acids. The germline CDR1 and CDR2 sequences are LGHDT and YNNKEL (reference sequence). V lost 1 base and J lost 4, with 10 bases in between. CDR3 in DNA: TGTGCCAGCAGCCAAGGTTCCTGGGTCACTGAAGCTTTCTTT. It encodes CASSQGSWVTEAFF.

The DNA of the CDR3 is TGTGCCAGCAGCTTAATCCCCCTTGTAGCGGGAGTCCGCGGGGAGCTGTTTTTT. It specifies CASSLIPLVAGVRGELFF. J is TRBJ2-2 and V is TRBV11-2, with TRBD2 identical over 9 bases. The junction had 14 bases not matched to a gene; V was cut back by 2 bases and J by 7 bases. Germline V gene data show CDR1 as SGHAT and CDR2 as FQNNGV. The CDR3 contains 18 residues.

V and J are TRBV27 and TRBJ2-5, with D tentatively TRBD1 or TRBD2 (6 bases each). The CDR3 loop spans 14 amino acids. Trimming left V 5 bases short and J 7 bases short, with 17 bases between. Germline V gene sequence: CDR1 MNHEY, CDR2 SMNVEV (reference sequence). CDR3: CASSDWGAQGTQYF. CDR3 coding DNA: TGTGCCAGCAGTGATTGGGGGGCCCAGGGGACCCAGTACTTC.